These 2 T cell receptor beta chains were all obtained from the same sample, sequenced in a study of T cell responses to AZD1222 COVID-19 vaccine. Here immunoSEQ multiplex PCR was the method, and the copy in TCRdb shows in-frame clones only, minus some. Found here are 150,000 or so clones, 90% of them singletons; the top ten hold around 6.3%. The sample here was peripheral blood, taken 28 days after the second AZD1222 dose. The receptors here all came from an adult who received the AZD1222 COVID-19 vaccine.

The V gene is TRBV24-1, the J gene TRBJ2-2; possibly TRBD1 or TRBD2 for D (6 bases each). The CDR3 sequence is 14 residues long. Looked up from germline, CDR1 is KGHDR and CDR2 is SFDVKD. V was shortened by 7 bases and J by 9 bases, with 17 bases between the two germline ends. The CDR3 bases are TGTGCCACCAGCCCCGGGGGCCCGGCGTGGGAGCTGTTTTTT. Protein: CATSPGGPAWELFF.

The J gene is TRBJ2-7, the V gene TRBV10-3; D unresolved. Germline CDR1 is ENHRY and CDR2 is SYGVKD. Trimming pared 4 bases from V and 3 bases from J, leaving 4 bases between. The CDR3 is 11 residues long. The CDR3 loop reads CAISGLYEQYF. The DNA for the CDR3 is TGTGCCATCAGTGGCCTCTACGAGCAGTACTTC.